A selection of T cell receptor beta chains follows, all from one sample in a study of CD8+ T cells in alopecia areata. Assay used: immunoSEQ multiplex PCR; TCRdb lists only in-frame clones, some missing. This sample has over 200,000 clones, with 57% found just once. The sequencing here drew on CD4+ T cells sorted from blood, taken at week 0. The source is a human donor with alopecia areata. CDR3s include the opening cysteine and the closing phenylalanine or tryptophan. The D gene is left open where the match is weak. The listing skips clone size in some rows; elsewhere it reads once, few, many or a size class.

>TRBJ2-5|once|TRBD2|TRBV29-1
CSVGFVAGGMEETQYF
TGCAGCGTTGGCTTCGTAGCGGGAGGGATGGAAGAGACCCAGTACTTC
>TRBJ2-6|.|.|TRBV6-6
CASSSRAGFGANVLTF
TGTGCCAGCAGCTCCCGAGCTGGCTTCGGGGCCAACGTCCTGACTTTC
>TRBJ2-3|.|TRBD1|TRBV7-3
CASSSSGQGIDTQYF
TGTGCCAGCAGCAGCTCGGGACAGGGTATAGATACGCAGTATTTT
>TRBJ2-3|.|TRBD1|TRBV29-1
CSVATGTGATDTQYF
TGCAGCGTTGCCACCGGGACAGGGGCCACAGATACGCAGTATTTT
>TRBJ1-2|.|.|TRBV29-1
CSVSGTTYGYTF
TGCAGCGTCTCCGGGACCACCTATGGCTACACCTTC
>TRBJ1-5|.|.|TRBV7-2
CASSSPNQPQHF
TGTGCCAGCAGCTCCCCCAATCAGCCCCAGCATTTT
>TRBJ1-2|.|.|TRBV4-1
CASSFNLAAGDYGYTF
TGCGCCAGCAGCTTTAACCTGGCCGCGGGGGACTATGGCTACACCTTC
>TRBJ2-7|.|.|TRBV30
CAWSVGQSYEQYF
TGTGCCTGGAGTGTGGGACAATCCTACGAGCAGTACTTC
>TRBJ1-1|.|.|TRBV6-5
CASSYSAAMDTEAFF
TGTGCCAGCAGTTACTCGGCGGCGATGGACACTGAAGCTTTCTTT
>TRBJ2-7|.|.|TRBV23-1
CASSQPAGTRVQYEQYF
TGCGCCAGCAGTCAACCTGCCGGGACAAGGGTCCAGTACGAGCAGTACTTC
>TRBJ2-7|.|TRBD2|TRBV30
CAWTSGTYEQYF
TGTGCCTGGACTAGCGGAACCTACGAGCAGTACTTC
>TRBJ1-6|.|.|TRBV2
CASSDIRAYNSPLHF
TGTGCCAGCAGTGATATCCGAGCCTATAATTCACCCCTCCACTTT
>TRBJ2-3|.|.|TRBV4-1
CASSPLGLHTQYF
TGCGCCAGCAGCCCCCTGGGGCTTCATACGCAGTATTTT
>TRBJ2-7|.|TRBD2|TRBV27
CASSSNYARLAEQYF
TGTGCCAGCAGTTCGAACTATGCGCGACTAGCCGAGCAGTACTTC
>TRBJ2-7|.|.|TRBV7-2
CASSLDYYEQYF
TGTGCCAGCAGCTTAGACTACTACGAGCAGTACTTC
>TRBJ2-1|.|TRBD2|TRBV6-5
CASSFKNSLADNEQFF
TGTGCCAGCAGTTTCAAAAACAGCCTAGCGGACAATGAGCAGTTCTTC
>TRBJ1-1|few|TRBD1|TRBV29-1
CSVEGQLNTEAFF
TGCAGCGTTGAGGGACAGTTGAACACTGAAGCTTTCTTT
>TRBJ2-3|.|TRBD2|TRBV30
CAWSKVAGPTDTQYF
TGTGCCTGGAGTAAGGTAGCGGGACCCACAGATACGCAGTATTTT
>TRBJ2-6|.|.|TRBV2
CASRLAGPPNVLTF
TGTGCCAGCCGCCTTGCCGGACCCCCCAACGTCCTGACTTTC
>TRBJ1-2|.|.|TRBV4-2
CASSQDSQDVVGYTF
TGTGCCAGCAGCCAAGATAGCCAGGATGTAGTGGGCTACACCTTC
>TRBJ1-3|.|.|TRBV7-9
CASSPSDGTVGGNTIYF
TGTGCCAGCAGCCCATCGGACGGGACGGTAGGGGGAAACACCATATATTTT
>TRBJ2-3|once|.|TRBV30
CAWKAIVTDTQYF
TGTGCCTGGAAGGCAATAGTTACGGATACGCAGTATTTT
>TRBJ1-1|.|.|TRBV14
CASSRGQSTEAFF
TGTGCCAGCAGCCGCGGACAGTCCACTGAAGCTTTCTTT
>TRBJ1-3|few|.|TRBV14
CASSRSAGGRSGNTIYF
TGTGCCAGCAGCAGAAGTGCGGGGGGCCGCTCTGGAAACACCATATATTTT
>TRBJ2-7|.|.|TRBV5-1
CASSLGRSLSEQYF
TGCGCCAGCAGCTTGGGGAGGAGCCTAAGCGAGCAGTACTTC
>TRBJ1-5|.|TRBD1|TRBV30
CAWSVAGTAYSNQPQHF
TGTGCCTGGAGTGTAGCGGGGACAGCATATAGCAATCAGCCCCAGCATTTT
>TRBJ1-2|.|.|TRBV5-4
CASSLQGPYGYTF
TGTGCCAGCAGCTTGCAGGGCCCTTATGGCTACACCTTC
>TRBJ2-7|.|.|TRBV9
CASSGTDWDHEQYF
TGTGCCAGCAGCGGGACAGACTGGGACCACGAGCAGTACTTC
>TRBJ2-5|.|.|TRBV2
CASSASSQETQYF
TGTGCCAGCAGCGCTAGCTCGCAAGAGACCCAGTACTTC
>TRBJ1-1|.|TRBD1|TRBV29-1
CSVKPMSRQGLRLVTEAFF
TGCAGCGTTAAACCAATGAGTCGACAGGGTCTACGTTTGGTCACTGAAGCTTTCTTT
>TRBJ1-4|.|.|TRBV29-1
CSVVQGSEKLFF
TGCAGCGTCGTGCAGGGTAGTGAAAAACTGTTTTTT
>TRBJ2-1|.|TRBD2|TRBV7-9
CASSFRLAGGEQFF
TGTGCCAGCAGCTTTCGGCTAGCGGGAGGCGAGCAGTTCTTC
>TRBJ2-1|once|.|TRBV7-8
CASSLSTMRDEQFF
TGTGCCAGCAGCTTATCCACAATGAGGGATGAGCAGTTCTTC
>TRBJ2-7|.|.|TRBV7-2
CASRSRGSYEQYF
TGTGCCAGCAGATCCAGGGGATCCTACGAGCAGTACTTC
>TRBJ1-2|.|TRBD1|TRBV7-6
CASSLGQGGYGYTF
TGTGCCAGCAGCTTAGGACAGGGTGGTTATGGCTACACCTTC
>TRBJ2-1|.|.|TRBV6-5
CASSYAQDQQFF
TGTGCCAGCAGTTATGCCCAGGACCAGCAGTTCTTC
>TRBJ2-6|.|.|TRBV5-1
CASSLVREAYSGANVLTF
TGCGCCAGCAGCTTGGTGAGGGAGGCCTACTCTGGGGCCAACGTCCTGACTTTC
>TRBJ2-3|few|TRBD2|TRBV9
CASSPGLAGGFELTDTQYF
TGTGCCAGCAGCCCTGGACTAGCGGGAGGTTTCGAACTCACAGATACGCAGTATTTT
>TRBJ1-1|.|.|TRBV29-1
CSVVSGVNTEAFF
TGCAGCGTTGTATCAGGGGTGAACACTGAAGCTTTCTTT
>TRBJ2-1|.|.|TRBV29-1
CSSRRGFGNEQFF
TGCAGCTCCCGCCGGGGGTTCGGCAATGAGCAGTTCTTC
>TRBJ2-7|.|.|TRBV20-1
CSAGGRGEQYF
TGCAGTGCTGGGGGAAGGGGGGAGCAGTACTTC
>TRBJ1-2|.|.|TRBV30
CAWSVPSVTSYGYTF
TGTGCCTGGAGTGTACCGTCCGTTACCTCTTATGGCTACACCTTC
>TRBJ1-2|.|.|TRBV5-6
CASSLPRPEIYGYTF
TGTGCCAGCAGCTTACCTCGCCCGGAGATCTATGGCTACACCTTC
>TRBJ1-2|.|.|TRBV6-5
CASSVQLYGYTF
TGTGCCAGCAGTGTACAGCTCTATGGCTACACCTTC
>TRBJ1-1|few|.|TRBV29-1
CSVLGVAEAFF
TGCAGCGTCCTAGGGGTAGCTGAAGCTTTCTTT
>TRBJ2-7|many|.|TRBV5-1
CASSLKTARFDEQYF
TGCGCCAGCAGCTTGAAGACAGCCAGGTTTGACGAGCAGTACTTC
>TRBJ2-6|few|.|TRBV5-1
CASSPDRRSGANVLTF
TGCGCCAGCAGCCCGGACAGACGCTCTGGGGCCAACGTCCTGACTTTC
>TRBJ1-2|few|.|TRBV10-3
CAISDVFGYGYTF
TGTGCCATCAGTGATGTGTTCGGCTATGGCTACACCTTC
>TRBJ1-2|.|.|TRBV29-1
CSVEQNYGYTF
TGCAGCGTTGAACAGAACTATGGCTACACCTTC
>TRBJ2-5|few|.|TRBV18
CASSPDKTGETQYF
TGTGCCAGCTCACCGGACAAAACTGGAGAGACCCAGTACTTC
>TRBJ2-1|.|TRBD2|TRBV9
CASSVGGSNEQFF
TGTGCCAGCAGCGTAGGCGGGAGCAATGAGCAGTTCTTC
>TRBJ2-7|.|TRBD2|TRBV5-6
CASSWWSTGGPGEQYF
TGTGCCAGCAGCTGGTGGAGTACGGGAGGGCCGGGCGAGCAGTACTTC
>TRBJ2-1|.|TRBD2|TRBV7-9
CASTKRAGNNEQFF
TGTGCCAGCACCAAGCGAGCGGGGAACAATGAGCAGTTCTTC
>TRBJ1-3|.|.|TRBV29-1
CSVTVLTRGNTIYF
TGCAGCGTCACGGTCCTGACACGGGGAAACACCATATATTTT
>TRBJ1-4|few|TRBD1|TRBV7-9
CASSLTGDEKLFF
TGTGCCAGCAGCTTGACAGGGGATGAAAAACTGTTTTTT
>TRBJ2-7|.|.|TRBV6-5
CASSFSPSYEQYF
TGTGCCAGCAGTTTCTCACCGTCCTACGAGCAGTACTTC
>TRBJ1-1|.|.|TRBV30
CAWFSMSEANTEAFF
TGTGCCTGGTTCTCAATGTCGGAGGCCAACACTGAAGCTTTCTTT